The 17 T cell receptor beta chains below come from one sample, sequenced in a study of blood T cells in healthy people across ages. The authors ran a second PCR of roughly 6 to 12 cycles using a sample-barcoded 5' primer and a J-beta primer mix. TCRdb independently ran MiXCR on the 5' RACE reads; one entry per CDR3 protein. Altogether some 1.6 million distinct CDR3 sequences are present, about 32% being singletons, with the ten largest covering approximately 11%. Sequencing was performed on blood. These receptors came from a woman in her twenties or thirties in good health.

This clonotype was found a few times. This chain connects TRBV12-5 to TRBJ2-1; the match to TRBD2 covers 8 bases. Germline loops: CDR1 LGHNT, CDR2 FRNRAP. CDR3 length: 15 amino acids. V gave up 0 bases and J gave up 4 bases; unmatched junction bases: 2. The CDR3 DNA sequence: TGTGCTAGTGGTTTGGTCCGCGGGGGGTACAATGAGCAGTTCTTC. Protein: CASGLVRGGYNEQFF.

This chain connects TRBV28 to TRBJ2-5; no reliable D call. Trimming stripped 6 bases from V and 2 bases from J, with 7 bases between. The CDR3 contains 12 residues. Per germline, CDR1 MDHEN and CDR2 SYDVKM. The chain's CDR3 is CASRIRQETQYF. The CDR3 DNA is TGTGCCAGCAGGATTCGTCAAGAGACCCAGTACTTC.

This clonotype was seen only a few times. The chain couples TRBV7-9 to TRBJ2-6, with TRBD1 matching over 9 bases. From germline, CDR1 is SEHNR and CDR2 FQNEAQ (reference sequence). The length of the CDR3 is 17 residues. V was pared by 5 bases and J by 1 base, with 6 bases of the junction left unmatched. The CDR3 reads CASSPGTGHSGANVLTF. The CDR3 nucleotides read TGTGCCAGCAGCCCCGGGACAGGGCATTCTGGGGCCAACGTCCTGACTTTC.

The V and J genes are TRBV5-1 and TRBJ2-3; D is ambiguous. CDR1 and CDR2 (germline): SGHRS, YFSETQ. V shed 0 bases and J shed 10 bases, with 12 bases lying between them. The CDR3 has 13 amino acids. CDR3 protein: CASSLAEGLPQYF. The CDR3 coding sequence is TGCGCCAGCAGCTTGGCTGAAGGGTTGCCGCAGTATTTT.

Turning to this clonotype: One junction end does not reproduce the germline sequence, and a read error may be involved. V usage is TRBV3-1 and J usage is TRBJ2-3, with 9 nucleotides matching TRBD2. This CDR3 has 16 amino acids. Germline CDR1 and CDR2: LGHDT and YNNKEL (reference sequence). CDR3 DNA sequence: TGTGCCAGCAGCCAATCTAGCGGGGCTAGCACAGACACGCAGTATTTT. Translating gives CASSQSSGASTDTQYF.

This clonotype has only a few counts. J is TRBJ2-7 and V is TRBV3-1; tentative D call: TRBD1 (5 bases). Germline V gives CDR1 LGHDT, CDR2 YNNKEL (reference sequence). The CDR3 sequence is 12 residues long. Trimming removed 2 bases from V and 9 bases from J, with 11 bases in between. DNA of the CDR3: TGTGCCAGCAGCCAACAGGGTTTGGCGCAGTACTTC. This encodes CASSQQGLAQYF.

The genes are TRBV5-1 and TRBJ2-5; 14 positions agree with TRBD2. CDR1 is SGHRS, CDR2 YFSETQ, per germline. J lost 5 bases, V lost 2 bases, and 8 bases had no gene match. This CDR3 contains 17 residues. The CDR3 loop reads CASSLLPGLAGVETQYF. The CDR3 region has the DNA TGCGCCAGCAGCTTACTTCCGGGACTAGCGGGGGTGGAGACCCAGTACTTC.

This clonotype was detected only a few times. The germline gene is not matched at one end of the junction; a read error may be the cause. The rearrangement links TRBV7-2 to TRBJ2-3, with 9 bases fitting TRBD1. Germline values: CDR1 SGHTA, CDR2 FQGNSA. The CDR3 has 16 residues. CDR3 sequence (DNA): TGTGCCCGCAGCTACCGACAGGGGGATTGGACAGATACGCAGTATTTT. Translating it yields CARSYRQGDWTDTQYF. Combining the CDR3 with reference TRBV7-2 and TRBJ2-3 gives the whole variable domain GAGVSQSPSNKVTEKGKDVELRCDPISGHTALYWYRQSLGQGLEFLIYFQGNSAPDKSGLPSDRFSAERTGGSVSTLTIQRTQQEDSAVYLCARSYRQGDWTDTQYFGPGTRLTVL.

This clonotype was observed a single time. The CDR3 spells CASSLPLNYGYTF. The CDR3 bases are TGTGCCAGCAGTTTGCCCCTTAACTATGGCTACACCTTC. The genes are TRBV28 and TRBJ1-2; D is undetermined. V was pared by 3 bases and J by 1 base, with 6 bases between. The CDR3 extends over 13 amino acids. Germline V gene sequence: CDR1 MDHEN, CDR2 SYDVKM.

This chain uses TRBV12-3 or TRBV12-4 with TRBJ2-2; D is perhaps TRBD1 or TRBD2 (5 bases each). The V and J ends lost 6 bases and 6 bases respectively, with 20 bases between them. This CDR3 contains 16 residues. CDR3 loop: CASRPGTLLEAGELFF. The CDR3 nucleotides read TGTGCCAGCAGACCAGGGACGTTATTGGAGGCCGGGGAGCTGTTTTTT.

Points on this clonotype: One end of the junction is discordant with germline, which a read error may explain. V gene TRBV20-1 combines with J gene TRBJ2-1, with 11 bases aligning to TRBD2. Looked up from germline, CDR1 is DFQATT and CDR2 is SNEGSKA (reference sequence). The CDR3 extends over 19 amino acids. CDR3 coding DNA: TGCAGTGCTAGAGATCGTACTAGCGGGAGTCTTTTCTCCTACAATGGGCAGTTCTTC. Translated, it gives CSARDRTSGSLFSYNGQFF.

V is TRBV5-5 and J is TRBJ1-2; D unresolved. The length of the CDR3 is 15 residues. V was shortened by 0 bases and J by 4 bases, with 13 bases between the two germline ends. Per germline, CDR1 SGHKS and CDR2 YYEKEE (reference sequence). CDR3 nucleotide sequence: TGTGCCAGCAGCTTGGGTCGGGCAAGAATCTATGGCTACACCTTC. Protein sequence: CASSLGRARIYGYTF.

This clonotype has only a few counts. V gene TRBV5-1 combines with J gene TRBJ1-1; 9 nucleotides line up with TRBD1. The ends lost 2 bases at V and 12 bases at J; junction bases unmatched: 8. This CDR3 is built from 13 residues. Germline V gives CDR1 SGHRS, CDR2 YFSETQ. In DNA form, the CDR3 reads TGCGCCAGCAGCTTCGGGACAGGGAAGTCATCTTTCTTT. It codes for CASSFGTGKSSFF.

This clonotype has a count of ten or more. The chain recombines TRBV7-9 with TRBJ2-3, with 11 bases that match TRBD2. J was trimmed by 2 bases and V by 0 bases; bases with no gene match: 1. The germline V gene has CDR1 SEHNR and CDR2 FQNEAQ (reference sequence). The CDR3 is 16 amino acids. The CDR3 loop is CASSLALAGDTDTQYF. CDR3 DNA sequence: TGTGCCAGCAGCTTAGCACTAGCGGGGGACACAGATACGCAGTATTTT.

This clonotype was seen a few times. The V gene is TRBV7-3, the J gene TRBJ1-1; no clear D gene. Germline CDR1 SGHTA, CDR2 FQGTGA. V lost 4 bases and J 4 bases, leaving 10 bases between the germline ends. The CDR3 extends over 13 amino acids. The CDR3 reads CASSWARSTEAFF. Here the CDR3 DNA reads TGTGCCAGCAGCTGGGCTAGGAGCACTGAAGCTTTCTTT.

A remark on this clonotype: One end of the junction is discordant with germline, which a read error may explain. The chain carries TRBV2 and TRBJ1-5, with D uncertain. The CDR3 loop spans 12 amino acids. Germline lookup yields CDR1 SNHLY and CDR2 FYNNEI. The CDR3 region is CAGSLDLQPQHF. The CDR3 DNA follows: TGTGCCGGCAGTTTGGACCTTCAGCCCCAGCATTTT.

V gene TRBV29-1 combines with J gene TRBJ1-5, with D tentatively TRBD1 (5 bases). Trimming removed 6 bases from V and 0 bases from J, with 12 bases in between. Germline lookup yields CDR1 SQVTM and CDR2 ANQGSEA. The length of the CDR3 is 14 residues. CDR3 sequence (DNA): TGCAGCGTCTGCGGGGCGGATAGCAATCAGCCCCAGCATTTT. It encodes CSVCGADSNQPQHF.